A single sample is the source of the 26 T cell receptor beta chains below, sequenced in a study of control samples from healthy donors and cancer patients. Profiled with immunoSEQ multiplex PCR; TCRdb holds only in-frame clones, not every one. The data show 100,000 to 130,000 clones, with roughly 79% seen just once and 6.5% held by the top ten. Sequencing was performed on blood. The origin of the receptors is a man aged 18 to 30 in good health.

This clone was seen only a few times. The chain recombines TRBV19 with TRBJ2-2; 13 bases agree with TRBD2. Germline V CDR1 and CDR2: LNHDA, SQIVND (reference sequence). CDR3 length: 17 amino acids. Trimming at V came to 4 bases and at J to 0 bases, leaving 2 bases not matched to a gene. CDR3 bases: TGTGCCAGTAGTAGACTAGCGGGGGGTTCGAACACCGGGGAGCTGTTTTTT. Translating gives CASSRLAGGSNTGELFF.

The chain is built from TRBV5-1 and TRBJ1-1; 7 bases match TRBD1. Germline CDR1 and CDR2: SGHRS and YFSETQ. This CDR3 comprises 15 residues. The J segment lost 5 bases and the V segment lost 0 bases, leaving 7 bases of the junction unmatched. The CDR3 reads CASSLETGIVTEAFF. The CDR3 nucleotides read TGCGCCAGCAGCTTGGAGACAGGGATTGTTACTGAAGCTTTCTTT.

The DNA for the CDR3 is TGTGCCAGCAGCGTAGTTGACGAACCAACCTACAATGAGCAGTTCTTC. It specifies CASSVVDEPTYNEQFF. V usage is TRBV9 and J usage is TRBJ2-1; D not certain. This CDR3 is 16 amino acids long. Germline assignment: CDR1 SGDLS and CDR2 YYNGEE. V lost 0 bases and J 2 bases, leaving 12 bases between the germline ends.

The chain carries TRBV4-1 and TRBJ2-3; D is possibly TRBD1 (5 bases). Between the trimmed V and J ends, which lost 2 bases and 3 bases, there was a span of 12 bases. CDR3 length equals 15 residues. Germline V lookup: CDR1 MGHRA, CDR2 YSYEKL. This CDR3 reads CASSQQDTETDTQYF. In DNA, the CDR3 is TGCGCCAGCAGCCAACAGGACACCGAAACAGATACGCAGTATTTT.

The chain couples TRBV6-4 to TRBJ2-2; D may correspond to TRBD1 or TRBD2 (6 bases each). The ends were cut back, 9 bases at V and 4 bases at J, with 18 bases in the middle. Germline CDR1 MRHNA, CDR2 SNTAGT. The CDR3 covers 15 residues. The CDR3 DNA is TGTGCCAGGCCGGGGGCGGACAAGTTCACCGGGGAGCTGTTTTTT. Protein sequence: CARPGADKFTGELFF.

This clone was seen more than once but under ten times. The genes are TRBV12-3 or TRBV12-4 and TRBJ2-5; a weak D match, TRBD1 (6 bases). This CDR3 is 13 amino acids long. Trimming left V 5 bases short and J 5 bases short, with 12 bases between. CDR3 in DNA: TGTGCCAGCAGTCGTACAGGGAAGGAGACCCAGTACTTC. This translates into CASSRTGKETQYF.

The sample holds a few counts of this clone. This chain's CDR3 is CASSPIADTQYF. The CDR3 DNA reads as TGTGCCAGTAGTCCAATAGCAGATACGCAGTATTTT. The chain couples TRBV19 to TRBJ2-3; no reliable D call. V was trimmed by 5 bases and J by 4 bases, leaving 7 bases between them. CDR3 length: 12 amino acids. Germline V gives CDR1 LNHDA, CDR2 SQIVND (reference sequence).

The chain is built from TRBV6-2 or TRBV6-3 and TRBJ1-1; 7 nucleotides align to TRBD1. Germline trimming cut 6 bases from V and 6 bases from J; bases unmatched to any gene: 13. The CDR3 sequence is 15 residues long. The germline gives CDR1 MNHEY, CDR2 SVGEGT. The CDR3 protein is CASSPSTGLVSEAFF. DNA of the CDR3: TGTGCCAGCAGCCCTTCGACAGGGTTGGTGTCTGAAGCTTTCTTT.

The CDR3 coding sequence is TGTGCCAGCAGTGAACGTGGGGGGCCTGGGGCCAACGTCCTGACTTTC. Amino acids: CASSERGGPGANVLTF. The V and J genes are TRBV2 and TRBJ2-6; D is possibly TRBD1 or TRBD2 (6 bases each). Per the germline V gene, CDR1 is SNHLY and CDR2 is FYNNEI. V was shortened by 2 bases and J by 2 bases, with 10 bases between the two germline ends. This CDR3 spans 16 amino acids.

In its sample, this clone was seen once. V usage is TRBV5-1 and J usage is TRBJ2-3, with D possibly TRBD2 on 6 matching bases. V lost 7 bases to trimming and J lost 5 bases, with 14 bases between them. Germline assignment: CDR1 SGHRS and CDR2 YFSETQ. There are 13 residues in the CDR3. In DNA form, the CDR3 reads TGCGCCAGCGGTAGGCGGGACCAAGATACGCAGTATTTT. Its protein is CASGRRDQDTQYF. The complete variable domain, with remaining parts taken from reference TRBV5-1 and TRBJ2-3, reads KAGVTQTPRYLIKTRGQQVTLSCSPISGHRSVSWYQQTPGQGLQFLFEYFSETQRNKGNFPGRFSGRQFSNSRSEMNVSTLELGDSALYLCASGRRDQDTQYFGPGTRLTVL.

This sequence joins TRBV18 and TRBJ1-4; 7 bases map to TRBD1. The CDR3 length is 18 residues. Germline values: CDR1 KGHSH, CDR2 LQKENI. Trimming removed 3 bases from V and 0 bases from J; junction bases left unmatched: 10. The CDR3 spells CASSPLQGRYATNEKLFF. CDR3 sequence (DNA): TGTGCCAGCTCACCGCTACAGGGGCGGTATGCAACTAATGAAAAACTGTTTTTT.

The genes are TRBV28 and TRBJ2-3; D is possibly TRBD1 (5 bases). Germline V lookup: CDR1 MDHEN, CDR2 SYDVKM. Trimming cost V 3 bases and J 0 bases, with 28 bases left between them. CDR3 length: 21 amino acids. The CDR3 nucleotides read TGTGCCAGCAGTTTTTCTGCAGGGCTCTGGGGCCTCGGCGTTAGCACAGATACGCAGTATTTT. Translating it yields CASSFSAGLWGLGVSTDTQYF.

V is TRBV7-2 and J is TRBJ1-1; weak D call: TRBD1 (5 bases). Trimming shortened V by 2 bases and J by 4 bases, and 14 bases separated the two germline ends. Germline assignment: CDR1 SGHTA and CDR2 FQGNSA. The length of the CDR3 is 15 residues. The CDR3, as DNA: TGTGCCAGCAGCTTAAATCCAGTGAGGGGCACTGAAGCTTTCTTT. Protein sequence: CASSLNPVRGTEAFF.

This clone was recorded once. The rearrangement joins TRBV9 to TRBJ2-3; 11 positions agree with TRBD2. The CDR3 has 17 amino acids. Germline-derived CDR1 and CDR2 are SGDLS and YYNGEE. J was trimmed by 4 bases and V by 0 bases; bases with no gene match: 7. The CDR3 nucleotides are TGTGCCAGCAGCGTAGGACACAATAGCGGGGGGGCAGATACGCAGTATTTT. It yields the protein CASSVGHNSGGADTQYF.

The gene calls are TRBV5-1 and TRBJ1-2; no firm D call. CDR3 length: 14 amino acids. V was shortened by 4 bases and J by 7 bases, with 17 bases between the two germline ends. The germline gives CDR1 SGHRS, CDR2 YFSETQ. CDR3 nucleotides: TGCGCCAGCAGCCCAGAACCGGGGATCCCTGGCTACACCTTC. Protein product: CASSPEPGIPGYTF.

The V gene is TRBV6-6, the J gene TRBJ1-1, with a weak D call TRBD1 (5 bases). The ends were cut back, 5 bases at V and 3 bases at J, with 10 bases in the middle. Germline V CDR1 and CDR2: MNHNY, SVGAGI (reference sequence). The CDR3 loop spans 13 amino acids. The DNA of the CDR3 is TGTGCCAGCAGTCACGGGGGGTACACTGAAGCTTTCTTT. It is translated as CASSHGGYTEAFF.

This rearrangement joins TRBV19 to TRBJ2-2; possibly TRBD2 for D (5 bases). Germline loops: CDR1 LNHDA, CDR2 SQIVND (reference sequence). V lost 11 bases, J lost 3 bases, and 16 bases lay in between. The CDR3 spans 14 residues. CDR3 loop: CAGNPGFDTGELFF. In DNA, the CDR3 is TGTGCCGGTAACCCGGGATTCGACACCGGGGAGCTGTTTTTT.

The chain couples TRBV3-1 (or the pseudogene TRBV3-2) to TRBJ2-3, with 10 bases that match TRBD2. CDR3 size: 20 residues. Germline CDR1 reads LGHDT; CDR2 reads YNNKEL (reference sequence). Germline trimming cut 0 bases from V and 3 bases from J; bases unmatched to any gene: 15. CDR3 nucleotides: TGTGCCAGCAGCCAAGATCTACCCAGCGGGGGGGCTTATTGGACAGATACGCAGTATTTT. Amino acid sequence: CASSQDLPSGGAYWTDTQYF.

V and J are TRBV10-3 and TRBJ1-1; no definite D call. Germline V gene lookup returns CDR1 ENHRY and CDR2 SYGVKD. Trimming removed 2 bases at V and 0 bases at J, with 10 bases between. The CDR3 contains 15 residues. CDR3 nucleotides: TGTGCCATCAGTGAGACCCAAGACTTGAACACTGAAGCTTTCTTT. This translates into CAISETQDLNTEAFF.

In DNA form, the CDR3 reads TGCGCCAGCAGCCAAGATCAGAGCAATTCACCCCTCCACTTT. This encodes CASSQDQSNSPLHF. The J gene is TRBJ1-6, the V gene TRBV4-1; D is uncertain. Deletions cut 0 bases from V and 7 bases from J, with 7 bases between. The CDR3 sequence is 14 residues long. From germline, CDR1 is MGHRA and CDR2 YSYEKL.

The chain combines TRBV5-4 with TRBJ2-6, with D perhaps matching TRBD1 or TRBD2 (5 bases each). The CDR3 runs to 18 residues. V was shortened by 0 bases and J by 4 bases, with 17 bases between the two germline ends. Germline V gene data show CDR1 as SGHNT and CDR2 as YYREEE (reference sequence). The CDR3 coding sequence is TGTGCCAGCAGCTTGGCGGGGCGAGGAGCTGCCGGGGCCAACGTCCTGACTTTC. Translating it yields CASSLAGRGAAGANVLTF.

The chain joins TRBV10-2 to TRBJ1-2, with 7 bases fitting TRBD1. The length of the CDR3 is 15 residues. V trimming: 2 bases; J trimming: 3 bases; junction bases outside the gene matches: 6. Germline V gene data show CDR1 as WSHSY and CDR2 as SAAADI. The CDR3 DNA follows: TGCGCCAGCAGTGAGGGGGGACAGAGCCACTATGGCTACACCTTC. Its translation: CASSEGGQSHYGYTF.

This chain connects TRBV5-1 to TRBJ1-1, with 9 bases lining up with TRBD1. The V gene end was trimmed by 2 bases and the J gene end by 5 bases; junction bases not matched to a gene: 4. The CDR3 extends over 14 amino acids. The germline CDR1 and CDR2 sequences are SGHRS and YFSETQ. The CDR3 reads CASSLQGAGTEAFF. The CDR3 nucleotides are TGCGCCAGCAGCTTACAGGGGGCTGGGACTGAAGCTTTCTTT.

This clone appeared once. V usage is TRBV4-2 and J usage is TRBJ2-5; either TRBD1 or TRBD2 may fit D (5 bases each). The germline V gene encodes CDR1 LGHNA and CDR2 YNFKEQ. The CDR3 contains 13 residues. The V gene lost 4 bases and the J gene lost 5 bases, with 11 bases spanning the gap. The CDR3 sequence: CASSPGPPETQYF. As DNA, the CDR3 is TGTGCCAGCAGCCCGGGGCCGCCGGAGACCCAGTACTTC.

The count of this clone is one. The V call is TRBV5-4, the J call TRBJ2-1; D may match TRBD1 or TRBD2 (5 bases each). CDR1 SGHNT and CDR2 YYREEE come from the germline V gene (reference sequence). The CDR3 loop spans 12 amino acids. Trimming took off 2 bases at V and 13 bases at J, with 13 bases between the two ends. This chain's CDR3 is CASSFGDQSQFF. CDR3 bases: TGTGCCAGCAGCTTTGGGGACCAGTCACAGTTCTTC.

The J gene is TRBJ1-2, the V gene TRBV27; tentative D call: TRBD1 (5 bases). Germline CDR1 MNHEY, CDR2 SMNVEV (reference sequence). The V end lost 6 bases, the J end lost 3 bases, and 8 bases lay between the germline ends. The CDR3 is 12 amino acids. CDR3 nucleotides: TGTGCCAGCAGAAGGGGCGACTATGGCTACACCTTC. Its translation: CASRRGDYGYTF.